Listed below are T cell receptor beta chains from one sample, sequenced in a study of T cell changes during pregnancy in multiple sclerosis. TCRdb keeps only in-frame clones here, not all; method: immunoSEQ multiplex PCR. The repertoire holds 100,000 or so clones, 90% to 95% seen once, with 0.7% to 0.9% in the top ten. This material consisted of peripheral blood, taken before pregnancy. The receptors shown here come from a female donor with multiple sclerosis, enrolled in a pregnancy study. CDR3s include the opening cysteine and the closing phenylalanine or tryptophan. Fields, in order: D gene, J gene, V gene, clone size, CDR3 DNA, CDR3 protein. D genes are given only for firm matches. Size tells how often a clone was seen (once, few, many) or the class of an expanded clone, and some rows leave it out.

TRBD1,TRBJ1-4,TRBV7-8,-,TGTGCCAGCAGCTTAGAAATCCCTCAGGGACAGAATGAAAAACTGTTTTTT,CASSLEIPQGQNEKLFF
-,TRBJ1-3,TRBV7-8,-,TGTGCCAGCAGCCTATTCGACAGGTCTGGAAACACCATATATTTT,CASSLFDRSGNTIYF
-,TRBJ1-2,TRBV7-2,-,TGTGCCAGCAGCTTTTTGGCGGGGGGCTACACCTTC,CASSFLAGGYTF
-,TRBJ2-7,TRBV30,-,TGTGCCTGGAGGGGGGGACTCCCTCTCTCCTACGAGCAGTACTTC,CAWRGGLPLSYEQYF
-,TRBJ1-3,TRBV30,-,TGTGCCTGGAGTTGGGCGGGCGGAAACACCATATATTTT,CAWSWAGGNTIYF
TRBD2,TRBJ2-1,TRBV5-1,once,TGCGCCAGCAGCCCCCACCCTAGCGGAAGCTCCTACAATGAGCAGTTCTTC,CASSPHPSGSSYNEQFF
TRBD1,TRBJ2-1,TRBV4-3,once,TGCGCCAGCAGCAGTCCGGGACAGGGGGTTAATGAGCAGTTCTTC,CASSSPGQGVNEQFF
-,TRBJ2-7,TRBV18,-,TGTGCCAGCTCACCGTCTAGGGGCGAGCAGTACTTC,CASSPSRGEQYF
TRBD1,TRBJ2-7,TRBV4-3,-,TGCGCCAGCAGCCCTCGGACAGGGGCCTACGAGCAGTACTTC,CASSPRTGAYEQYF
-,TRBJ1-5,TRBV28,-,TGTGCCAGCACCCCGGGACTGGAGAATCAGCCCCAGCATTTT,CASTPGLENQPQHF
-,TRBJ1-5,TRBV19,-,TGTGCCAGTAGTGACGCGGGCAATCAGCCCCAGCATTTT,CASSDAGNQPQHF
-,TRBJ2-3,TRBV13,-,TGTGCCAGCAGCCACCACTCAGGGATCCCAGATACGCAGTATTTT,CASSHHSGIPDTQYF
TRBD2,TRBJ2-1,TRBV7-2,-,TGTGCCAGCAGCCATCGGGGAGCGGGATCTTACAATGAGCAGTTCTTC,CASSHRGAGSYNEQFF
TRBD2,TRBJ2-1,TRBV30,once,TGTGCCTGGAGAACTGGAGGGACTAGCTCCTACAATGAGCAGTTCTTC,CAWRTGGTSSYNEQFF
-,TRBJ2-7,TRBV7-8,-,TGTGCCAGCAGCTTAGACACAGCCTACGAGCAGTACTTC,CASSLDTAYEQYF
-,TRBJ1-5,TRBV18,-,TGTGCCAGCTCACCATTACGGGAGCAGCCCCAGCATTTT,CASSPLREQPQHF
-,TRBJ2-5,TRBV6-4,once,TGTGCCAGCAGACTACCCCAGTACTTC,CASRLPQYF
TRBD1,TRBJ2-3,TRBV7-8,-,TGTGCCAGCAGCTTACGTACCGTATACTGGGACAGGGGCACAGATACGCAGTATTTT,CASSLRTVYWDRGTDTQYF
TRBD1,TRBJ1-1,TRBV7-8,-,TGTGCCAGCAGCGTCCGGGACAGGGGGATCCGGAACACTGAAGCTTTCTTT,CASSVRDRGIRNTEAFF
-,TRBJ2-1,TRBV7-9,-,TGTGCCAGCAGGATGTTACTAGGGTACTCCTACAATGAGCAGTTCTTC,CASRMLLGYSYNEQFF
TRBD1,TRBJ1-1,TRBV7-3,once,TGTGCCAGCAGCCCCTGGACCCCGGACAGGAGTTTTATGAACACTGAAGCTTTCTTT,CASSPWTPDRSFMNTEAFF